The clone carrying this TCR beta chain was counted only a few times. The sample originates from a study of response to subunit inactivated influenza vaccine. In TCRdb, the RT-PCR reads were re-called with MiXCR into one record per CDR3 protein. The data contain 300,000 to 350,000 distinct CDR3 sequences, roughly 22% of them seen just once; the ten biggest clones take up under 13%. The sample consisted of PBMCs from blood, taken about 20 months after vaccination. This receptor was obtained from a man aged 50 to 69 who received an inactivated influenza vaccine.

This CDR3 is CASSPTGRVYNSPLHF. Written as DNA, the CDR3 is TGTGCCAGCAGTCCTACAGGGAGGGTTTATAATTCACCCCTCCACTTT. The chain carries TRBV12-3 or TRBV12-4 and TRBJ1-6; a possible D gene is TRBD1 (6 bases). V was trimmed by 5 bases and J by 4 bases, leaving 15 bases between them. The CDR3 consists of 16 residues.